Each of the 20 T cell receptor beta chains below was sequenced from the same sample in a study of cytomegalovirus exposure and HLA in healthy donors. The primer mix had 60 Vbeta and 13 Jbeta primers. The protocol was immunoSEQ multiplex PCR, while the TCRdb copy is restricted to in-frame clones and leaves out a portion. Found here are about 230,000 clones, just under 80% of them singletons; the top ten hold roughly 0.45%. Sequenced input: PBMCs. These receptors all come from a boy between 10 and 17 years old in good health and CMV-seronegative.

The chain carries TRBV2 and TRBJ1-1, with no clear D. There are 11 residues in the CDR3. The germline gives CDR1 SNHLY, CDR2 FYNNEI. Trimming removed 5 bases at V and 8 bases at J, with 9 bases between. The CDR3 here is CASSYTGEAFF. CDR3 coding DNA: TGTGCCAGCAGTTACACGGGGGAAGCTTTCTTT.

This clone has only one observation. V and J are TRBV9 and TRBJ1-2, with D perhaps TRBD1 (6 bases). Germline CDR1 reads SGDLS; CDR2 reads YYNGEE. V was clipped by 0 bases and J by 3 bases, with 9 bases between them. This CDR3 comprises 14 residues. In nucleotides, the CDR3 is TGTGCCAGCAGCGTAGGCAGGGGCGACTATGGCTACACCTTC. Its translation is CASSVGRGDYGYTF.

This chain connects TRBV19 to TRBJ2-2, with D possibly TRBD2 on 6 matching bases. The CDR3 extends over 15 amino acids. Deletions cut 6 bases from V and 2 bases from J, with 13 bases between. Looked up from germline, CDR1 is LNHDA and CDR2 is SQIVND (reference sequence). CDR3 amino acids: CASSPRRGNTGELFF. CDR3 nucleotides: TGTGCCAGTAGCCCTCGGCGGGGAAACACCGGGGAGCTGTTTTTT.

The V call is TRBV19, the J call TRBJ2-1; 14 positions agree with TRBD2. Germline V gives CDR1 LNHDA, CDR2 SQIVND (reference sequence). V lost 4 bases and J lost 5; bases outside the gene matches: 4. CDR3 length: 16 amino acids. CDR3 region: CASSTGLAGGNNEQFF. CDR3 DNA sequence: TGTGCCAGTAGTACCGGACTAGCGGGAGGCAACAATGAGCAGTTCTTC.

This clone was seen a handful of times. The rearrangement uses TRBV7-2 and TRBJ1-1; the D gene is possibly TRBD1 (5 bases). This CDR3 has 15 residues. Germline-derived CDR1 and CDR2 are SGHTA and FQGNSA. Trimming removed 0 bases from V and 6 bases from J, with 14 bases in between. The CDR3 sequence is CASSLALFLQAEAFF. For the CDR3, the DNA is TGTGCCAGCAGCTTAGCTCTCTTTCTACAGGCTGAAGCTTTCTTT. Using reference TRBV7-2 and TRBJ1-1 for the parts outside the CDR3, the full variable domain is GAGVSQSPSNKVTEKGKDVELRCDPISGHTALYWYRQSLGQGLEFLIYFQGNSAPDKSGLPSDRFSAERTGGSVSTLTIQRTQQEDSAVYLCASSLALFLQAEAFFGQGTRLTVV.

This clone turned up a few times. This chain joins TRBV19 and TRBJ1-1, with D possibly being TRBD1 (5 bases). Looked up from germline, CDR1 is LNHDA and CDR2 is SQIVND (reference sequence). The V gene lost 3 bases and the J gene lost 4 bases, with 21 bases spanning the gap. The CDR3 covers 17 residues. CDR3 residues: CASSIREPGPEGTEAFF. DNA of the CDR3: TGTGCCAGTAGTATCCGGGAGCCGGGGCCCGAAGGCACTGAAGCTTTCTTT.

The V and J genes are TRBV10-1 and TRBJ2-3, with D maybe TRBD2 (5 bases). The V end lost 4 bases, the J end lost 0 bases, and 11 bases lay between the germline ends. This CDR3 spans 15 amino acids. The germline CDR1 and CDR2 sequences are WNHNN and SYGVQD (reference sequence). In DNA form, the CDR3 reads TGCGCCAGCAGTGCGGGCCGGACTAGCACAGATACGCAGTATTTT. Encoded protein: CASSAGRTSTDTQYF.

The V and J genes are TRBV19 and TRBJ1-3; tentative D call: TRBD1 (6 bases). V was clipped by 4 bases and J by 8 bases, with 12 bases between them. This CDR3 contains 13 residues. Looked up from germline, CDR1 is LNHDA and CDR2 is SQIVND (reference sequence). The DNA of the CDR3 is TGTGCCAGTAGTACCACAGGGTTGGACACCATATATTTT. As protein: CASSTTGLDTIYF.

The chain combines TRBV5-4 with TRBJ2-1, with 7 bases matching TRBD2. CDR1 and CDR2 (germline): SGHNT, YYREEE (reference sequence). The CDR3 runs 16 residues. The V and J ends lost 2 bases and 9 bases, in that order; junction bases with no gene match: 14. This chain's CDR3 is CASSFWGGLPRGEQFF. CDR3 bases: TGTGCCAGCAGCTTTTGGGGGGGACTTCCCCGTGGTGAGCAGTTCTTC.

The chain has TRBV5-4 and TRBJ1-6; D possibly corresponds to TRBD1 (5 bases). V lost 0 bases and J lost 8, with 9 bases in between. Germline V gives CDR1 SGHNT, CDR2 YYREEE (reference sequence). The CDR3 length is 14 residues. The CDR3 DNA reads as TGTGCCAGCAGCTTGGGCAGGGCGGATTCACCCCTCCACTTT. This codes for CASSLGRADSPLHF.

This clone has just a few counts. This rearrangement joins TRBV11-3 to TRBJ2-3; 7 nucleotides match TRBD2. V shed 9 bases, J shed 0 bases, and the junction held 3 bases outside the gene matches. The CDR3 is made up of 13 amino acids. The germline V gene has CDR1 SGHNT and CDR2 YENEEA. CDR3 nucleotides: TGTGCCAGTTCTAGCGGTAGCACAGATACGCAGTATTTT. Translating it yields CASSSGSTDTQYF.

The chain is built from TRBV2 and TRBJ1-1; TRBD1 might be the D (5 bases). CDR3 length: 15 residues. The germline V gene has CDR1 SNHLY and CDR2 FYNNEI. V lost 6 bases and J 1 base, leaving 15 bases between the germline ends. The CDR3 region is CASSAPGRGNTEAFF. In DNA form, the CDR3 reads TGTGCCAGCAGCGCCCCGGGGAGGGGGAACACTGAAGCTTTCTTT.

CDR3 bases: TGCAGTGCCGCCTGGAGGGGTGGCTACACCTTC. Its translation is CSAAWRGGYTF. This chain joins TRBV20-1 and TRBJ1-2; a possible D gene is TRBD1 (5 bases). V lost 6 bases, J lost 7 bases, and 12 bases lay in between. This CDR3 spans 11 amino acids. Germline V CDR1 and CDR2: DFQATT, SNEGSKA (reference sequence).

This clone was counted between two and nine times. This rearrangement joins TRBV6-1 to TRBJ1-1; the D gene is possibly TRBD1 (5 bases). The CDR3 is 14 residues long. Germline CDR1 and CDR2: MNHNS and SASEGT. V was pared by 6 bases and J by 1 base, with 12 bases between. This CDR3 is CASREGPRNTEAFF. CDR3 coding DNA: TGTGCCAGCAGGGAGGGACCGAGGAACACTGAAGCTTTCTTT.

This chain uses TRBV15 with TRBJ1-2; the match to TRBD1 covers 10 bases. Trimming at V came to 0 bases and at J to 6 bases, leaving 4 bases not matched to a gene. Per germline, CDR1 LNHNV and CDR2 YYDKDF (reference sequence). The length of the CDR3 is 15 residues. The CDR3 DNA reads TGTGCCACCAGCAGAGAGGGGACAGGGGTGAATGGCTACACCTTC. It specifies CATSREGTGVNGYTF.

The chain links TRBV30 to TRBJ1-3; D not certain. This CDR3 is built from 14 residues. V lost 4 bases and J lost 0, with 10 bases in between. Looked up from germline, CDR1 is GTSNPN and CDR2 is SVGIG (reference sequence). CDR3 sequence: CAWTRVLSGNTIYF. The DNA for the CDR3 is TGTGCCTGGACCCGGGTACTCTCTGGAAACACCATATATTTT.

The chain has TRBV4-1 and TRBJ1-2, with 11 bases identical to TRBD1. The germline CDR1 and CDR2 sequences are MGHRA and YSYEKL. The V segment lost 7 bases and the J segment 4 bases; nucleotides outside the gene matches: 11. The CDR3 totals 16 residues. The CDR3 region is CASTGVGTGGIYGYTF. The CDR3, as DNA: TGCGCCAGCACCGGGGTCGGGACAGGGGGTATCTATGGCTACACCTTC.

This chain connects TRBV7-9 to TRBJ1-1; D is unresolved. Trimming took off 3 bases at V and 1 base at J, with 9 bases between the two ends. Germline lookup yields CDR1 SEHNR and CDR2 FQNEAQ (reference sequence). CDR3 length equals 14 residues. CDR3 DNA sequence: TGTGCCAGCAGCTTTGGCTCCGAGAACACTGAAGCTTTCTTT. It codes for CASSFGSENTEAFF.

J is TRBJ2-5 and V is TRBV21-1; the D segment call TRBD1 is taken from the table without a DNA check. TRBV21-1 is classified as a pseudogene. The CDR3 consists of 12 residues. CDR3 residues: CASDRGQETQYF. In DNA, the CDR3 is TGTGCCAGCGACAGGGGGCAAGAGACCCAGTACTTC.

This sequence joins TRBV15 and TRBJ2-5; 9 bases align to TRBD2. CDR1 LNHNV and CDR2 YYDKDF come from the germline V gene (reference sequence). Trimming cost V 2 bases and J 3 bases; bases outside gene matches: 4. This CDR3 spans 15 amino acids. Here the CDR3 DNA reads TGTGCCACCAGCAGATGGCGACTAGCGGAAGAGACCCAGTACTTC. Translating it yields CATSRWRLAEETQYF.